The entry below describes one T cell receptor (beta chain). This sample is drawn from a study of blood T cell repertoires in COVID-19. Looking at the study overall: Acute-phase and convalescent COVID-19 samples originated in the United States, Italy and Spain. PBMCs, B-cell-depleted T cells, or T cells provided the cDNA or gDNA that made up the material.

Original data processing: Estimation of nucleated cell counts was performed using reference gene primer amplification. Sequenced by immunoSEQ multiplex PCR; TCRdb stores in-frame clones only, minus some. V and J calls and clone size follow that table, whereas D and trimming were derived from the DNA. The table shows 200,000 to 250,000 clones, with approximately 83% occurring only once. The germline V and J ends were trimmed by 3 bases and 6 bases, with 14 bases remaining between them. CDR3 size: 14 residues. The V gene's germline CDR1 is SGHAT and CDR2 FQNNGV. The V gene is TRBV11-2, the J gene TRBJ1-2; the D is unclear. The receptor's source is a woman aged 25 to 45 who had recovered from COVID-19. The source material was peripheral blood. The CDR3 sequence: CASSFRKSGDGYTF. The CDR3 DNA sequence: TGTGCCAGCAGCTTCAGAAAATCCGGAGATGGCTACACCTTC.